The following is a TCR beta chain sequence with its context. The sample holds other DNA sequences that translate to the same CDR3. This sample stems from a study of T cell changes during pregnancy in multiple sclerosis. Generated by immunoSEQ multiplex PCR, the TCRdb table keeps only in-frame clones and is missing some. The data show about 53,000 clones, around 90% seen once. Germline V gene sequence: CDR1 SGHRS, CDR2 YFSETQ. The length of the CDR3 is 14 residues. J lost 1 base, V lost 4 bases, and 3 bases had no gene match. The chain couples TRBV5-1 to TRBJ1-1, with 8 positions matching TRBD1. The sequence derives from a female donor with multiple sclerosis, enrolled in a pregnancy study. The sample here was CD4+ T cells from peripheral blood mononuclear cells, taken in the third trimester of pregnancy. CDR3 loop: CASSPGTGNTEAFF. The CDR3 bases are TGCGCCAGCAGCCCTGGGACAGGGAACACTGAAGCTTTCTTT.